The 17 T cell receptor beta chains below come from one sample, sequenced in a study of T cell responses to AZD1222 COVID-19 vaccine listed by TCRdb under 2021. The time point label here, explained by the study, means: baseline before first vaccination. The protocol used for the library was the immunoSEQ multiplex PCR assay. TCRdb took over this immuneACCESS table, retaining in-frame rearrangements with V and J assigned. Such tables are incomplete; in checked studies, under half of the missing clones stem from an unresolved V gene, and the remainder is unexplained. The sample table shows roughly 100,000 clones, and nearly 90% are seen once. Less than 3% of the sample is taken by the ten largest. Sequenced here: peripheral blood, sampled on day 0 of AZD1222 vaccination. Receptor source: an adult in good health.

The rearrangement links TRBV2 to TRBJ1-1; D is uncertain. Germline CDR1 and CDR2: SNHLY and FYNNEI. The CDR3 runs to 15 residues. Trimming removed 1 base from V and 5 bases from J, with 14 bases in between. CDR3 nucleotides: TGTGCCAGCAGTGAAGGTTGGTCCCCGAGGACTGAAGCTTTCTTT. The encoded protein is CASSEGWSPRTEAFF.

The chain couples TRBV6-5 to TRBJ1-2; 8 nucleotides align to TRBD1. Germline values: CDR1 MNHEY, CDR2 SVGAGI. This CDR3 contains 13 residues. V shed 5 bases, J shed 8 bases, and the junction held 7 bases outside the gene matches. CDR3 nucleotides: TGTGCCAGCAGTACAATACAGGGGGAAGGCTACACCTTC. It specifies CASSTIQGEGYTF.

The chain has TRBV7-3 and TRBJ2-1, with D possibly being TRBD2 (6 bases). This CDR3 contains 15 residues. Trimming stripped 5 bases from V and 7 bases from J, with 18 bases between. Germline CDR1 is SGHTA and CDR2 is FQGTGA. CDR3 coding DNA: TGTGCCAGCAGCCCCCAGGGCGGGGAGATGAATGAGCAGTTCTTC. It encodes CASSPQGGEMNEQFF.

The rearrangement uses TRBV4-2 and TRBJ2-2; TRBD2 agrees at 14 bases. Germline-derived CDR1 and CDR2 are LGHNA and YNFKEQ. This CDR3 has 18 residues. With V trimmed by 1 base and J by 4 bases, 5 bases remained unmatched. The DNA for the CDR3 is TGTGCCAGCAGCCAAGGACTAGCGGGGGGGCCTAGCACCGGGGAGCTGTTTTTT. It codes for CASSQGLAGGPSTGELFF.

The chain carries TRBV6-5 and TRBJ1-4; D unresolved. The V and J ends lost 6 bases and 4 bases respectively, with 9 bases between them. The CDR3 is made up of 13 amino acids. Germline V CDR1 and CDR2: MNHEY, SVGAGI. As DNA, the CDR3 is TGTGCCAGCAGCCCCAGGATTAATGAAAAACTGTTTTTT. It encodes CASSPRINEKLFF.

The CDR3 sequence is CASSPHSRQSTEAFF. The CDR3 DNA follows: TGCGCCAGCAGCCCCCATAGCAGGCAGTCCACTGAAGCTTTCTTT. The gene calls are TRBV5-1 and TRBJ1-1; D unresolved. V lost 4 bases and J lost 4, with 17 bases in between. The germline CDR1 and CDR2 sequences are SGHRS and YFSETQ. This CDR3 region has 15 residues.

V gene TRBV7-9 combines with J gene TRBJ2-5; 7 nucleotides agree with TRBD2. V shed 11 bases and J 3 bases; nucleotides not matched to a gene: 9. This CDR3 contains 13 residues. Germline CDR1 reads SEHNR; CDR2 reads FQNEAQ (reference sequence). The CDR3 sequence: CAVAGSGEETQYF. The DNA for the CDR3 is TGTGCCGTTGCGGGAAGCGGGGAAGAGACCCAGTACTTC.

V and J are TRBV7-2 and TRBJ1-6, with D unresolved. The CDR3 extends over 19 amino acids. Germline assignment: CDR1 SGHTA and CDR2 FQGNSA. Trimming stripped 7 bases from V and 9 bases from J, with 31 bases between. CDR3 protein: CASIQPGRSPSSFTSPLHF. The DNA of the CDR3 is TGTGCCAGCATCCAACCCGGCCGGTCCCCTAGTTCCTTTACTTCACCCCTCCACTTT.

The chain joins TRBV4-2 to TRBJ2-1, with D hard to call. The germline CDR1 and CDR2 sequences are LGHNA and YNFKEQ. The CDR3 runs 14 residues. V was shortened by 2 bases and J by 2 bases, with 7 bases between the two germline ends. DNA of the CDR3: TGTGCCAGCAGCCAAAGTCCTACCTACAATGAGCAGTTCTTC. Its translation: CASSQSPTYNEQFF.

V and J are TRBV19 and TRBJ1-5; D perhaps matches TRBD1 (6 bases). The CDR3 sequence is 15 residues long. Trimming left V 3 bases short and J 7 bases short, with 16 bases between. Germline lookup yields CDR1 LNHDA and CDR2 SQIVND (reference sequence). In DNA, the CDR3 is TGTGCCAGTAGTATGACGGCAGGGGCTGGACAGCCCCAGCATTTT. Translating it yields CASSMTAGAGQPQHF. The entire variable domain, with the rest obtained from reference TRBV19 and TRBJ1-5, is as follows: DGGITQSPKYLFRKEGQNVTLSCEQNLNHDAMYWYRQDPGQGLRLIYYSQIVNDFQKGDIAEGYSVSREKKESFPLTVTSAQKNPTAFYLCASSMTAGAGQPQHFGDGTRLSIL.

This rearrangement joins TRBV7-2 to TRBJ2-1; possible D gene TRBD1, 6 bases. The CDR3 sequence is 16 residues long. Trimming removed 0 bases from V and 4 bases from J, with 13 bases in between. Per the germline V gene, CDR1 is SGHTA and CDR2 is FQGNSA. The CDR3 nucleotides are TGTGCCAGCAGCTTAGCACCAGGGGCCCCATACAATGAGCAGTTCTTC. It specifies CASSLAPGAPYNEQFF.

The genes are TRBV21-1 and TRBJ1-3. TRBV21-1 is an annotated pseudogene. CDR3 length equals 16 residues. The CDR3 coding sequence is TGTGCCAGCAGCAATGGTGGGGGGCTGGGAGGAAACACCATATATTTT. This sequence encodes CASSNGGGLGGNTIYF.

V is TRBV11-3 and J is TRBJ1-6; D gene uncertain. The V end was cut by 0 bases, the J end by 0 bases, with 15 bases between. CDR3 length: 19 amino acids. Germline-derived CDR1 and CDR2 are SGHNT and YENEEA. The CDR3 DNA reads TGTGCCAGCAGCTTAGACTGGCAACTTTTTACCTCCTATAATTCACCCCTCCACTTT. Its protein product is CASSLDWQLFTSYNSPLHF.

The chain is built from TRBV5-4 and TRBJ1-2; TRBD1 might be the D (6 bases). Germline CDR1 reads SGHNT; CDR2 reads YYREEE (reference sequence). The CDR3 extends over 16 amino acids. V was shortened by 4 bases and J by 2 bases, with 18 bases between the two germline ends. The CDR3 sequence: CASSLKGGQENYGYTF. DNA for the CDR3: TGTGCCAGCAGCCTGAAAGGGGGGCAAGAAAACTATGGCTACACCTTC.

The V call is TRBV7-2, the J call TRBJ2-2; 9 nucleotides agree with TRBD2. V shed 8 bases and J 5 bases; nucleotides not matched to a gene: 6. The CDR3 extends over 14 amino acids. Germline CDR1 reads SGHTA; CDR2 reads FQGNSA. The chain's CDR3 is CASVMAGGTGELFF. CDR3 coding DNA: TGTGCCAGCGTCATGGCGGGGGGGACCGGGGAGCTGTTTTTT.

The J gene is TRBJ2-2, the V gene TRBV9, with 13 bases fitting TRBD2. The CDR3 loop spans 17 amino acids. CDR1 is SGDLS, CDR2 YYNGEE, per germline. Trimming took 3 bases from V and 1 from J; bases not matched to a gene: 3. CDR3 sequence reads: CASSAGLAGENTGELFF. CDR3 sequence (DNA): TGTGCCAGCAGCGCTGGACTAGCGGGAGAGAACACCGGGGAGCTGTTTTTT.

CDR3 bases: TGTGCCAGCAGCTCAGGGGTCCTCTCCTCTAACACCATATATTTT. This gives the protein CASSSGVLSSNTIYF. The chain uses TRBV11-2 and TRBJ1-3, with D possibly being TRBD1 (6 bases). CDR3 length: 15 amino acids. Trimming left V 4 bases short and J 7 bases short, with 17 bases between. Germline assignment: CDR1 SGHAT and CDR2 FQNNGV.